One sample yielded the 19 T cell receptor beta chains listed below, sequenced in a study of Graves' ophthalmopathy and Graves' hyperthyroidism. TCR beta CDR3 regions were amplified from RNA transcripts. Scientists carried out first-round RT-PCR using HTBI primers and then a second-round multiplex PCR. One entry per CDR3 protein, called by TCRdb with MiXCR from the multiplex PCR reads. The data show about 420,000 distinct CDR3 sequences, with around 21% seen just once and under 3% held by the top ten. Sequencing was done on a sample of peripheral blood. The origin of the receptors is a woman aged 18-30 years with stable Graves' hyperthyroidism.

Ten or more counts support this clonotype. The CDR3 reads CASSLDGYLLYEQYF. The DNA of the CDR3 is TGTGCCAGCAGCTTAGACGGCTACCTTCTCTACGAGCAGTACTTC. The chain links TRBV7-2 to TRBJ2-7; no definite D call. The CDR3 has 15 residues. V lost 1 base to trimming and J lost 3 bases, with 13 bases between them. Germline lookup yields CDR1 SGHTA and CDR2 FQGNSA.

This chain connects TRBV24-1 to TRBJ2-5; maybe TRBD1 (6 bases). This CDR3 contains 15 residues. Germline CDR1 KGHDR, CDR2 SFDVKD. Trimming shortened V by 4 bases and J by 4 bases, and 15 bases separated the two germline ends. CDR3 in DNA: TGTGCCACCAGTGACGCCACAGGGTCGGGAGAGACCCAGTACTTC. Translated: CATSDATGSGETQYF.

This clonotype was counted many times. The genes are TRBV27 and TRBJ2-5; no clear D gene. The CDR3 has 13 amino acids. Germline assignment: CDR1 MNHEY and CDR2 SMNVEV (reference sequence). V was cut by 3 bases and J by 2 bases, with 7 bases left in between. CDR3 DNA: TGTGCCAGCAGTTTTCAGTATCAAGAGACCCAGTACTTC. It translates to CASSFQYQETQYF.

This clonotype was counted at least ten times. The CDR3 sequence is CASSSNKIGLRKNTEAFF. The CDR3 DNA sequence: TGTGCCAGCAGTTCCAATAAAATTGGACTGAGGAAGAACACTGAAGCTTTCTTT. This chain connects TRBV12-3 or TRBV12-4 to TRBJ1-1; D gene unclear. V was clipped by 4 bases and J by 1 base, with 22 bases between them. This CDR3 comprises 18 residues.

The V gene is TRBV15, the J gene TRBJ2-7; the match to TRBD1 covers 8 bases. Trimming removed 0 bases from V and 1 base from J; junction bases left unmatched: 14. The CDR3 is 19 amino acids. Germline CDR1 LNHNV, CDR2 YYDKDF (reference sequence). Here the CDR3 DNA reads TGTGCCACCAGCAGAGATTGGGGGGTTGGACAGGGTGGATCCTACGAGCAGTACTTC. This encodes CATSRDWGVGQGGSYEQYF. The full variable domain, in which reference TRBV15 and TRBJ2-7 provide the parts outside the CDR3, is DAMVIQNPRYQVTQFGKPVTLSCSQTLNHNVMYWYQQKSSQAPKLLFHYYDKDFNNEADTPDNFQSRRPNTSFCFLDIRSPGLGDTAMYLCATSRDWGVGQGGSYEQYFGPGTRLTVT.

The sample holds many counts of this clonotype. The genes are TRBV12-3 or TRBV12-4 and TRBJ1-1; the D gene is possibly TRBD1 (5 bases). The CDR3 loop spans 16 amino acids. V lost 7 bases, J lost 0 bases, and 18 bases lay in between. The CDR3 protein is CASNLARGPMNTEAFF. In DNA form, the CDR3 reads TGTGCCAGCAATCTAGCCCGGGGCCCTATGAACACTGAAGCTTTCTTT.

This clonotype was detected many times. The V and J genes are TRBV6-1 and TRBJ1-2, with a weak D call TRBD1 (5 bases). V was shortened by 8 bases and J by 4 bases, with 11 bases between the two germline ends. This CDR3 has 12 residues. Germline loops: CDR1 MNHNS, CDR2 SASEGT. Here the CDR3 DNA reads TGTGCCAGCGTGGGGACCGGCTATGGCTACACCTTC. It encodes CASVGTGYGYTF.

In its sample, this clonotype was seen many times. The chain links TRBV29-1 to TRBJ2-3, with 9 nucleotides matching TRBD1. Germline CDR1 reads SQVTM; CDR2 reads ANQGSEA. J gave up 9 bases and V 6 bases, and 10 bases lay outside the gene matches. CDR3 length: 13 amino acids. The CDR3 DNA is TGCAGCGTGCCCGGGACAGGGTGGAGCACGCAGTATTTT. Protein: CSVPGTGWSTQYF.

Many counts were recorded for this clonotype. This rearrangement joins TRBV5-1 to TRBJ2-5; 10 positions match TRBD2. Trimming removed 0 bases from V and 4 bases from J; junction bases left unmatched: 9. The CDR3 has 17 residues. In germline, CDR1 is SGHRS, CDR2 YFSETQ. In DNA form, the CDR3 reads TGCGCCAGCAGCTTGGGGGCTAGCGGGAGTTCCCCAGAGACCCAGTACTTC. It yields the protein CASSLGASGSSPETQYF.

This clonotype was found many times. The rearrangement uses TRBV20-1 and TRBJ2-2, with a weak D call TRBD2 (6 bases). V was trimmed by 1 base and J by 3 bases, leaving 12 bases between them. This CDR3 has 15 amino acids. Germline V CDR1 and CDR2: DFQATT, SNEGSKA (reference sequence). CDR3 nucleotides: TGCAGTGCTAGAGTTCCAGGGAGGTACACCGGGGAGCTGTTTTTT. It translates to CSARVPGRYTGELFF.

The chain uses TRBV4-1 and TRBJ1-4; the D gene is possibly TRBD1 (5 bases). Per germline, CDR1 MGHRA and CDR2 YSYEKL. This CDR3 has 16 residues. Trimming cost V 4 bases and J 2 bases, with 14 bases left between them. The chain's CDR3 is CASSLLRGTTNEKLFF. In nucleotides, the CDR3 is TGCGCCAGCAGCCTCTTAAGGGGAACCACTAATGAAAAACTGTTTTTT.

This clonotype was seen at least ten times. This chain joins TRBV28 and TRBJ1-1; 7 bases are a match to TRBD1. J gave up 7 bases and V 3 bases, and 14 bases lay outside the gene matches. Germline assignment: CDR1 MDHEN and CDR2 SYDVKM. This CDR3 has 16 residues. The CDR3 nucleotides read TGTGCCAGCAGTTTTTACAAACAGGGGAGGGTCCGTGAAGCTTTCTTT. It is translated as CASSFYKQGRVREAFF.

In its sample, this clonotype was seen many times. The CDR3 DNA sequence: TGCAGTGCTAGTAGGAGCGGAACCTCCTACGAGCAGTACTTC. Amino acids: CSASRSGTSYEQYF. The V call is TRBV20-1, the J call TRBJ2-7, with D possibly matching TRBD2 (5 bases). CDR3 size: 14 residues. Germline V gene lookup returns CDR1 DFQATT and CDR2 SNEGSKA (reference sequence). The V end was cut by 3 bases, the J end by 0 bases, with 12 bases between.

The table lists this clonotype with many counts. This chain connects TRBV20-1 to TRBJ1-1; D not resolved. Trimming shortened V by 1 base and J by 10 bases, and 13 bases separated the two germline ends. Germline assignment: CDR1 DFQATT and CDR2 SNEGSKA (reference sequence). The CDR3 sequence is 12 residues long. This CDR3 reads CSARGGDQGAFF. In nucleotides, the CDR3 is TGCAGTGCTAGAGGGGGTGACCAAGGAGCTTTCTTT.

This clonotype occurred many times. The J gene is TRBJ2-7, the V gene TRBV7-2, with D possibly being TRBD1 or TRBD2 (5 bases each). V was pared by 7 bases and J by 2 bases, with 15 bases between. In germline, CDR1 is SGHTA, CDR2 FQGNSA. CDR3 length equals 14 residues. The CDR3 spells CASKIGTHAYEQYF. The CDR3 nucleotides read TGTGCCAGCAAGATCGGGACCCACGCCTACGAGCAGTACTTC.

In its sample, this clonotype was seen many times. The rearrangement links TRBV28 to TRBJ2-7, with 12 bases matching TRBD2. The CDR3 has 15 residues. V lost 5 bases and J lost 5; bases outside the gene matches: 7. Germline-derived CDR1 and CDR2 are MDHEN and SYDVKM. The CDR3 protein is CASSILAGGPHEQYF. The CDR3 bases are TGTGCCAGCAGTATTCTAGCGGGAGGGCCCCACGAGCAGTACTTC.

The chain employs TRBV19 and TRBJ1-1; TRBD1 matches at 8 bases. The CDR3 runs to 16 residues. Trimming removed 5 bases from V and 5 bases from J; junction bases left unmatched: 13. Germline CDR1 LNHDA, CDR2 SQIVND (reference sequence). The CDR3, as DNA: TGTGCCAGTAGTCCAAGCCGGACAGGGTATGAGACTGAAGCTTTCTTT. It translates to CASSPSRTGYETEAFF.

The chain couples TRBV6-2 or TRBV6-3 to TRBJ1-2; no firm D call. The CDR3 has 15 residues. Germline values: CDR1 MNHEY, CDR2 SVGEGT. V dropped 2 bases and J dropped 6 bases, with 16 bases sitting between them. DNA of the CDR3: TGTGCCAGCAGTTACCCGCGCCTGGGGTCCGATGGCTACACCTTC. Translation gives CASSYPRLGSDGYTF.

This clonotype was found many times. The CDR3 DNA sequence: TGTGCCAGCAGTCCCTCACACAGCCATGGCGCTGAAGCTTTCTTT. This sequence encodes CASSPSHSHGAEAFF. The chain carries TRBV12-3 or TRBV12-4 and TRBJ1-1; D is unresolved. V was pared by 5 bases and J by 6 bases, with 19 bases between. There are 15 residues in the CDR3.